This T cell receptor (beta chain) was captured by sequencing in a study of T cell repertoires in cytomegalovirus infection (dated by TCRdb to about 2019). Regarding the research as a whole: Because public TCR beta signatures pointed to carriage of CMV infection together with the matching HLA type, the HLA type of each donor mattered for the analysis.

Overall results and qualifications from the work: In both this cohort and an independent cohort of a few hundred donors, the cumulative frequency of public TCR beta family members distinguished carriers of CMV infection plus the relevant HLA type. In the ex vivo response, HLA-C-restricted CMV-specific TCR beta clonotypes were dominant, and in two of eight donors the single most frequent clonotype came from this HLA-C-restricted group.

This clonotype showed up just a few times. Its cognate antigen has yet to be identified. Per-nucleotide qualities are absent, and no much larger clonotype sits a single base away. The sample was run on an Illumina HiSeq 1500. In-frame beta chains were kept once TCRdb had trimmed the public reads at Q25 with fastp and called clones with MiXCR. Rows are combined by CDR3 protein, so each entry shows the most common genes and DNA. Recorded for this sample are some 600,000 distinct CDR3 sequences; less than 25% of them occurred a single time. The leading ten clones occupy less than 9.5% of the sample. Germline trimming: 10 bases from V, 4 bases from J; junction bases outside gene matches: 8. The CDR3 goes from the cysteine to the phenylalanine over 14 residues. Only the CDR3 DNA is retained, 42 bases long and in frame from the first base. From a lookup of the germline V gene, CDR1 and CDR2 are MDHEN and SYDVKM.

The sample consisted of CD8+ T cells from PBMCs. This receptor was taken from a human donor in good health (CMV status not recorded). Some clones in this sample may be carry-over from other donors' samples. The chain links TRBV28 with TRBJ2-2, with 8 bases in between that match TRBD1. The CDR3 loop reads CATNHRGITGELFF. The DNA reads TGTGCCACCAATCACAGGGGGATCACCGGGGAGCTGTTTTTT.